The entry that follows covers one T cell receptor (beta chain) sequence. Its matching antigen is unknown. This sample was taken from a study of cytomegalovirus exposure and HLA in healthy donors. The PCR employed 60 Vbeta primers together with 13 Jbeta primers. Libraries were prepared by immunoSEQ multiplex PCR; TCRdb keeps only in-frame clonotypes and omits some of them. Of about 120,000 clones in the sample, approximately 80% were seen once. Study-level results: Overall, around 160 TCR beta chains were annotated as cytomegalovirus-associated.

This receptor was identified in a woman aged 40-49 years in good health and CMV-seronegative. Sequencing used PBMCs.

CDR3 sequence (DNA): TGTGCCAGTAACGAATTGGGGGCCAAAGGCGGGACTGAAGCTTTCTTT. This translates into CASNELGAKGGTEAFF. The chain carries TRBV19 and TRBJ1-1, with D perhaps matching TRBD1 (6 bases). The CDR3 consists of 16 residues. Germline values: CDR1 LNHDA, CDR2 SQIVND (reference sequence). Trimming removed 7 bases at V and 5 bases at J, with 23 bases between. The variable domain in full, with the rest retrieved from reference TRBV19 and TRBJ1-1, is DGGITQSPKYLFRKEGQNVTLSCEQNLNHDAMYWYRQDPGQGLRLIYYSQIVNDFQKGDIAEGYSVSREKKESFPLTVTSAQKNPTAFYLCASNELGAKGGTEAFFGQGTRLTVV.